This T cell receptor (beta chain) was identified during a study of PD-1 blockade in classical Hodgkin lymphoma. Study results and limitations: When set against healthy donors, newly diagnosed patients were reported to show lower baseline TCR diversity. Among the patients, those starting nivolumab under 1 year after ASCT were excluded.

There was relapse after autologous stem cell transplantation in every patient, and there was variation in brentuximab vedotin exposure. The method was immunoSEQ multiplex PCR; TCRdb's version includes in-frame clones alone and lacks a portion of them. The sample carries approximately 84,000 clones, around 90% recorded once. The CDR3 runs to 14 residues. V shed 4 bases and J shed 1 base, with 10 bases lying between them. CDR1 is SGHTS and CDR2 is YDEGEE in the germline V gene. Comments on this clone: The antigen remains undetermined.

The J gene is TRBJ2-3, the V gene TRBV5-8; D gene unclear. The TCR sequence derives from a human donor with classical Hodgkin lymphoma. The sample here was peripheral blood mononuclear cells (PBMCs), taken at baseline. The CDR3 coding sequence is TGTGCCAGCAGCACCGGACGGGGCACAGATACGCAGTATTTT. It encodes CASSTGRGTDTQYF.